This T cell receptor (beta chain) was identified during a study of TIL therapy for anti-PD-1-resistant metastatic lung cancer. Across the study: Half of patients were current or former smokers.

Time point denoted: pre-treatment sample, taken before nivolumab and TIL therapy. Pleural nodules or supraclavicular lymph nodes made up most of the excised metastases sampled. Patients then received nivolumab; progressors got lymphodepletion, TIL and IL-2. The immunoSEQ assay was v3. The data were produced by immunoSEQ multiplex PCR, yet TCRdb's version contains in-frame clones alone and is incomplete. The data hold 2,000 to 3,000 clones, with roughly four fifths observed a single time. Trimming took 1 base from V and 3 from J; bases not matched to a gene: 2. The CDR3 totals 14 residues. Germline-derived CDR1 and CDR2 are SGHRS and YFSETQ.

Sequences were derived from tumor tissue, sampled at baseline. This TCR was sampled from a person aged 25 to 79 with non-small cell lung cancer. Some clones in this sample may be carry-over from other donors' samples. This rearrangement joins TRBV5-1 to TRBJ2-7; TRBD1 agrees at 9 bases. CDR3 nucleotides: TGCGCCAGCAGCTTGTGGGACAGGGACTACGAGCAGTACTTC. Its protein product is CASSLWDRDYEQYF.